This TCR beta chain was found in a study of T cells in Graves' hyperthyroidism and ophthalmopathy. The CDR3 is 12 amino acids. V was pared by 5 bases and J by 4 bases, with 9 bases between. Germline-derived CDR1 and CDR2 are SGHVS and FQNEAQ. This clonotype was counted at least ten times. The investigators amplified TCR beta CDR3 regions from RNA transcripts. When the TCR CDR3 underwent first-round RT-PCR, the HTBI primer set was used. TCRdb re-analysed the multiplex PCR reads in MiXCR, keeping a single row per CDR3 protein. The sample consists of 300,000 or so distinct CDR3 sequences, 18% of them appearing once.

This chain uses TRBV7-8 with TRBJ2-7; D remains unclear. This TCR was sampled from a woman aged 45 to 65 with Graves' hyperthyroidism. The sample was blood. The CDR3 region is CASSPQNYEQYF. The CDR3 bases are TGTGCCAGCAGCCCGCAAAATTACGAGCAGTACTTC. Looking up the rest from reference TRBV7-8 and TRBJ2-7 gives the full variable domain: GAGVSQSPRYKVAKRGQDVALRCDPISGHVSLFWYQQALGQGPEFLTYFQNEAQLDKSGLPSDRFFAERPEGSVSTLKIQRTQQEDSAVYLCASSPQNYEQYFGPGTRLTVT.